A selection of T cell receptor beta chains follows, all from one sample in a study of Graves' ophthalmopathy and Graves' hyperthyroidism. TCRdb re-called the multiplex PCR reads through MiXCR, storing one row per CDR3 protein. Of hundreds of thousands of distinct CDR3 sequences in the sample, around 20% were seen once. Sequenced material: peripheral blood. Receptors originate from a woman aged 18-29 years with stable Graves' hyperthyroidism. The CDR3 runs from the conserved cysteine through the conserved F or W. Each record gives: CDR3 protein, CDR3 DNA, J gene, CDR3 length, clone size, V gene, D gene. D genes are given only for firm matches. A row's size may be missing; if present it is once, few, many or a size class.

CDR3 protein: CASSWRTGTLNTGELFF; CDR3 DNA: TGTGCCAGCAGCTGGCGAACCGGGACCTTGAACACCGGGGAGCTGTTTTTT; J gene: TRBJ2-2; CDR3 length: 17; clone size: many; V gene: TRBV7-8; D gene: NA
CDR3 protein: CASKQGAREQYF; CDR3 DNA: TGTGCCAGCAAACAGGGGGCGCGAGAGCAGTACTTC; J gene: TRBJ2-7; CDR3 length: 12; clone size: few; V gene: TRBV7-9; D gene: TRBD1
CDR3 protein: CATSRDPVLTEAFF; CDR3 DNA: TGTGCCACCAGCAGAGATCCGGTGCTCACTGAAGCTTTCTTT; J gene: TRBJ1-1; CDR3 length: 14; clone size: many; V gene: TRBV15; D gene: NA
CDR3 protein: CSAEPAPGTANEQYF; CDR3 DNA: TGCAGTGCGGAACCCGCCCCCGGGACGGCGAACGAGCAGTACTTC; J gene: TRBJ2-7; CDR3 length: 15; clone size: many; V gene: TRBV20-1; D gene: NA
CDR3 protein: CASSPAWGTAYEQYF; CDR3 DNA: TGCGCCAGCAGCCCGGCATGGGGGACAGCCTACGAGCAGTACTTC; J gene: TRBJ2-7; CDR3 length: 15; clone size: many; V gene: TRBV4-1; D gene: TRBD1
CDR3 protein: CATSVGTGLFQETQYF; CDR3 DNA: TGTGCCACCAGTGTTGGGACAGGCCTTTTCCAAGAGACCCAGTACTTC; J gene: TRBJ2-5; CDR3 length: 16; clone size: many; V gene: TRBV24-1; D gene: TRBD1
CDR3 protein: CASSLQGGSLGEQYF; CDR3 DNA: TGCGCCAGCAGCTTACAGGGCGGGAGTCTGGGTGAGCAGTACTTC; J gene: TRBJ2-7; CDR3 length: 15; clone size: many; V gene: TRBV5-1; D gene: NA
CDR3 protein: CSARPSGLAGGGKQYF; CDR3 DNA: TGCAGTGCTAGGCCCTCCGGACTAGCGGGAGGTGGGAAGCAGTACTTC; J gene: TRBJ2-7; CDR3 length: 16; clone size: NA; V gene: TRBV20-1; D gene: TRBD2
CDR3 protein: CSLQSPVNTEAFF; CDR3 DNA: TGCAGCTTACAGTCGCCAGTTAACACTGAAGCTTTCTTT; J gene: TRBJ1-1; CDR3 length: 13; clone size: many; V gene: TRBV29-1; D gene: NA
CDR3 protein: CASSPLTQETQYF; CDR3 DNA: TGTGCCAGTAGTCCACTAACCCAAGAGACCCAGTACTTC; J gene: TRBJ2-5; CDR3 length: 13; clone size: few; V gene: TRBV19; D gene: NA
CDR3 protein: CASSYGMAGVDSYEQYF; CDR3 DNA: TGTGCCAGCAGTTACGGGATGGCGGGAGTCGACTCCTACGAGCAGTACTTC; J gene: TRBJ2-7; CDR3 length: 17; clone size: many; V gene: TRBV6-2/TRBV6-3; D gene: TRBD2
CDR3 protein: CASSYADRGHGYTF; CDR3 DNA: TGTGCCAGCAGTTACGCGGACAGGGGGCATGGCTACACCTTC; J gene: TRBJ1-2; CDR3 length: 14; clone size: many; V gene: TRBV12-3/TRBV12-4; D gene: TRBD1